This paragraph covers one TCR beta chain sequence. V shed 4 bases and J 7 bases; nucleotides not matched to a gene: 10. CDR3 size: 15 residues. The germline gives CDR1 LGHNA, CDR2 YNFKEQ. The PCR ran on 60 Vbeta and 13 Jbeta primers. Data came from immunoSEQ multiplex PCR; TCRdb stores just in-frame clones and leaves some out. The sample consists of a few hundred thousand clones, roughly 80% of them appearing once. These data are taken from a study of cytomegalovirus exposure and HLA in healthy donors. In nominal health when sampled, donors likely had unrecorded immune exposures nonetheless. The V call is TRBV4-2, the J call TRBJ1-5; TRBD1 matches 7 bases. Sequenced sample: PBMCs. This TCR derives from a young man in good health and CMV-seronegative. For the CDR3, the DNA is TGTGCCAGCAGCCCTTCCCGGGACAGAAACCAGCCCCAGCATTTT. Translated: CASSPSRDRNQPQHF.